Following are 22 T cell receptor beta chains from one sample sequenced in a study of neurological immune-mediated disorders. TCRdb recomputed calls from the 5' RACE reads with MiXCR, one row per CDR3 protein. The repertoire holds some 27,000 distinct CDR3 sequences, with roughly 25% as singletons. The specimen was CD4+ T cells from blood. These receptors came from a man between 45 and 60 years old with HTLV-1-associated myelopathy (HAM/TSP).

This chain joins TRBV5-1 and TRBJ1-1; tentative D call: TRBD1 (6 bases). The CDR3 sequence is 14 residues long. Germline V gene data show CDR1 as SGHRS and CDR2 as YFSETQ. Trimming shortened V by 2 bases and J by 7 bases, and 15 bases separated the two germline ends. The CDR3 sequence: CASSFIQGGGEAFF. For the CDR3, the DNA is TGCGCCAGCAGCTTTATACAGGGAGGCGGTGAAGCTTTCTTT.

Turning to this clonotype: The junction differs from germline at one of its ends, possibly a read error. The chain combines TRBV20-1 with TRBJ2-7, with D perhaps matching TRBD1 or TRBD2 (5 bases each). Germline V gene sequence: CDR1 DFQATT, CDR2 SNEGSKA (reference sequence). The CDR3 totals 14 residues. The DNA for the CDR3 is TGCAGTGCTAGAGGGGGGACCTCGAGCTACGAGCAATACTTC. This translates into CSARGGTSSYEQYF.

There are many counts of this clonotype. The genes are TRBV7-9 and TRBJ1-6, with a weak D call TRBD1 (5 bases). The CDR3 is made up of 17 amino acids. The ends were cut back, 4 bases at V and 0 bases at J, with 13 bases in the middle. CDR1 and CDR2 (germline): SEHNR, FQNEAQ (reference sequence). The CDR3 sequence is CASSSLVGASYNSPLHF. CDR3 nucleotides: TGTGCCAGCAGCTCCCTCGTAGGGGCCTCCTATAATTCACCCCTCCACTTT. The whole variable domain, remainder taken from reference TRBV7-9 and TRBJ1-6, is DTGVSQNPRHKITKRGQNVTFRCDPISEHNRLYWYRQTLGQGPEFLTYFQNEAQLEKSRLLSDRFSAERPKGSFSTLEIQRTEQGDSAMYLCASSSLVGASYNSPLHFGNGTRLTVT.

This clonotype has a count of ten or more. The chain recombines TRBV20-1 with TRBJ1-2; TRBD1 is a possible D gene (6 bases). The CDR3 runs to 12 residues. Germline-derived CDR1 and CDR2 are DFQATT and SNEGSKA (reference sequence). With 7 bases removed from V and 12 bases from J, the gap between germline ends came to 21 bases. The CDR3 nucleotides are TGCAGTGTATCCCGGGACACCTCGTATAACACCTTC. Translating it yields CSVSRDTSYNTF.

This clonotype was recorded a few times. The chain couples TRBV12-3 or TRBV12-4 to TRBJ1-1; D gene uncertain. V was shortened by 2 bases and J by 1 base, with 5 bases between the two germline ends. CDR3 size: 13 residues. As DNA, the CDR3 is TGTGCCAGCAGTTTACCCCCGAACACTGAAGCTTTCTTT. It codes for CASSLPPNTEAFF.

The chain joins TRBV4-1 to TRBJ1-1; D is undetermined. Trimming removed 0 bases from V and 0 bases from J, with 11 bases in between. The CDR3 is made up of 16 amino acids. Germline V gene sequence: CDR1 MGHRA, CDR2 YSYEKL. The CDR3 DNA is TGCGCCAGCAGCCAAGATCGTGGGAACATGAACACTGAAGCTTTCTTT. Residues: CASSQDRGNMNTEAFF.

This clonotype has ten or more counts. CDR3 coding DNA: TGCAGCGTTGAACTAGTGGGTGAGACCCAGTACTTC. It specifies CSVELVGETQYF. This chain connects TRBV29-1 to TRBJ2-5, with D hard to call. The CDR3 has 12 residues. With 2 bases removed from V and 5 bases from J, the gap between germline ends came to 9 bases. CDR1 is SQVTM and CDR2 is ANQGSEA in the germline V gene.

In its sample, this clonotype was seen many times. The J gene is TRBJ2-2, the V gene TRBV7-3; D ambiguous. Germline assignment: CDR1 SGHTA and CDR2 FQGTGA. The CDR3 covers 12 residues. Trimming took off 5 bases at V and 4 bases at J, with 5 bases between the two ends. CDR3 residues: CASSLSTGELFF. CDR3 nucleotides: TGTGCCAGCAGCCTAAGCACCGGGGAGCTGTTTTTT.

V is TRBV20-1 and J is TRBJ1-1; TRBD1 might be the D (5 bases). In germline, CDR1 is DFQATT, CDR2 SNEGSKA (reference sequence). V was trimmed by 3 bases and J by 5 bases, leaving 16 bases between them. The CDR3 is made up of 14 amino acids. This CDR3 is CSARVGASGTEAFF. The CDR3 bases are TGCAGTGCTAGGGTAGGGGCCTCGGGAACTGAAGCTTTCTTT.

This clonotype was observed many times. The V call is TRBV20-1, the J call TRBJ2-3; 12 bases align to TRBD2. Germline-derived CDR1 and CDR2 are DFQATT and SNEGSKA (reference sequence). CDR3 length: 15 residues. Losses at the gene ends were 4 bases for V and 10 bases for J; bases not matched to a gene: 12. The CDR3 sequence is CSATRTSGMSRAQYF. Written as DNA, the CDR3 is TGCAGTGCTACCAGGACTAGCGGGATGTCCCGGGCGCAGTATTTT.

At least ten counts were recorded for this clonotype. The V and J genes are TRBV29-1 and TRBJ2-3; 9 bases line up with TRBD2. The trim removed 4 bases at V and 2 bases at J, leaving 4 bases unmatched. The germline V gene encodes CDR1 SQVTM and CDR2 ANQGSEA. This CDR3 has 14 residues. The chain's CDR3 is CSVVAGANTDTQYF. The DNA of the CDR3 is TGCAGCGTTGTAGCGGGAGCCAACACAGATACGCAGTATTTT.

The chain combines TRBV6-1 with TRBJ1-2; D is unclear. The CDR3 has 15 residues. CDR1 MNHNS and CDR2 SASEGT come from the germline V gene. Trimming took 7 bases from V and 4 from J, leaving 19 bases between them. CDR3 coding DNA: TGTGCCAGCAAACCCGACCGAACGGGGTTCTATGGCTACACCTTC. The encoded protein is CASKPDRTGFYGYTF.

There are many counts of this clonotype. The V call is TRBV5-6, the J call TRBJ2-6, with D unresolved. The V end lost 0 bases, the J end lost 0 bases, and 7 bases lay between the germline ends. The CDR3 has 16 amino acids. Per the germline V gene, CDR1 is SGHDT and CDR2 is YYEEEE. The CDR3 loop is CASSLDSYSGANVLTF. CDR3 DNA sequence: TGTGCCAGCAGCTTGGACAGTTACTCTGGGGCCAACGTCCTGACTTTC.

This clonotype came up many times. The chain combines TRBV2 with TRBJ2-1, with 16 bases aligning to TRBD2. V was pared by 6 bases and J by 15 bases, with 8 bases of the junction left unmatched. The CDR3 sequence is 14 residues long. CDR1 and CDR2 from the germline V gene are SNHLY and FYNNEI. The CDR3 loop reads CASSPGLAGGRPFF. The CDR3 DNA is TGTGCCAGCAGCCCGGGACTAGCGGGGGGGCGACCGTTCTTC.

At least ten counts were recorded for this clonotype. V is TRBV7-9 and J is TRBJ2-5, with 11 positions matching TRBD2. The CDR3 has 15 amino acids. Germline V gene lookup returns CDR1 SEHNR and CDR2 FQNEAQ (reference sequence). Trimming at V came to 5 bases and at J to 4 bases, leaving 6 bases not matched to a gene. CDR3 nucleotide sequence: TGTGCCAGCAGCGCCGGGACTAGCGGCCGAGAGACCCAGTACTTC. Its protein is CASSAGTSGRETQYF.

The chain combines TRBV27 with TRBJ1-4; maybe TRBD1 (6 bases). The CDR3 totals 13 residues. Per germline, CDR1 MNHEY and CDR2 SMNVEV (reference sequence). With 4 bases removed from V and 11 bases from J, the gap between germline ends came to 14 bases. The CDR3 loop reads CASSSDRLGKLFF. The CDR3 nucleotides read TGTGCCAGCAGTTCAGACAGGCTGGGGAAACTGTTTTTT.

This clonotype was counted many times. The V gene is TRBV7-3, the J gene TRBJ1-6; D remains unclear. Germline V gene sequence: CDR1 SGHTA, CDR2 FQGTGA. This CDR3 is 15 amino acids long. With 2 bases removed from V and 6 bases from J, the gap between germline ends came to 11 bases. This CDR3 reads CASSLYGPSNSPLHF. As DNA, the CDR3 is TGTGCCAGCAGCTTATACGGGCCATCTAATTCACCCCTCCACTTT.

In its sample, this clonotype was seen many times. The V gene is TRBV28, the J gene TRBJ2-1; 14 positions match TRBD2. CDR3 length equals 18 residues. With 10 bases clipped from V and 6 bases from J, the junction kept 17 bases outside the gene matches. The germline gives CDR1 MDHEN, CDR2 SYDVKM. The CDR3 here is CATQKFGTSGSGGNEQFF. DNA for the CDR3: TGTGCCACTCAAAAGTTCGGGACTAGCGGGAGTGGGGGCAATGAGCAGTTCTTC.

This clonotype was seen repeatedly, ten times or more. The V and J genes are TRBV12-3 or TRBV12-4 and TRBJ1-5; D perhaps matches TRBD1 (5 bases). This CDR3 is 12 amino acids long. Between the trimmed V and J ends, which lost 8 bases and 4 bases, there was a span of 9 bases. The CDR3 DNA follows: TGTGCCAGCTCAAAGGGGAATCAGCCCCAGCATTTT. Its translation is CASSKGNQPQHF.

Details on this clonotype: A much larger clone lies one base from this, so it may be a read error. This chain links TRBV20-1 with TRBJ1-6; 9 positions agree with TRBD1. The CDR3 length is 15 residues. J gave up 5 bases and V 5 bases, and 7 bases lay outside the gene matches. The germline CDR1 and CDR2 sequences are DFQATT and SNEGSKA (reference sequence). In nucleotides, the CDR3 is TGCAGTGCTTATAGAACAGGGGGCAATAATTCACCCCTCCACTTT. Protein: CSAYRTGGNNSPLHF.

This clonotype was seen ten or more times. V is TRBV27 and J is TRBJ2-1, with TRBD2 as a possible D gene (6 bases). The CDR3 is 15 residues long. Looked up from germline, CDR1 is MNHEY and CDR2 is SMNVEV (reference sequence). V was pared by 3 bases and J by 4 bases, with 13 bases between. DNA of the CDR3: TGTGCCAGCAGTTTCGTTCAGACTAGATACAATGAGCAGTTCTTC. This gives the protein CASSFVQTRYNEQFF.

At least ten counts were recorded for this clonotype. The chain joins TRBV12-3 or TRBV12-4 to TRBJ1-1; D is ambiguous. The CDR3 totals 15 residues. Trimming removed 10 bases from V and 2 bases from J, with 20 bases in between. This CDR3 is CATKKATVINTEAFF. Here the CDR3 DNA reads TGTGCCACCAAGAAGGCTACAGTCATAAACACTGAAGCTTTCTTT.